This TCR beta chain was documented in a study of blood T cell repertoires in COVID-19. Background on the study: From the United States, Italy and Spain came samples of acute and convalescent COVID-19.

Data came from immunoSEQ multiplex PCR; TCRdb stores just in-frame clones and leaves some out. Of roughly 180,000 clones in the sample, roughly 82% were seen once. Enrolled through a virtual design, the participants were between roughly 18 and 95 years of age and came from 24 US areas. The study assigned cohorts using participant-reported clinical history. Two negative PCRs, clearance, or symptom resolution had been documented for recovered Cohort 3 donors. Trimming removed 5 bases at V and 4 bases at J, with 8 bases between. Germline V gives CDR1 SEHNR, CDR2 FQNEAQ (reference sequence). This CDR3 comprises 12 residues.

The sample was PBMCs or T cells enriched from blood (not recorded which). The source is a woman under 40 who had recovered from COVID-19. This chain joins TRBV7-9 and TRBJ1-1; D remains ambiguous. CDR3 DNA: TGTGCCAGCAGCCCCGTCGGCACTGAAGCTTTCTTT. This gives the protein CASSPVGTEAFF.